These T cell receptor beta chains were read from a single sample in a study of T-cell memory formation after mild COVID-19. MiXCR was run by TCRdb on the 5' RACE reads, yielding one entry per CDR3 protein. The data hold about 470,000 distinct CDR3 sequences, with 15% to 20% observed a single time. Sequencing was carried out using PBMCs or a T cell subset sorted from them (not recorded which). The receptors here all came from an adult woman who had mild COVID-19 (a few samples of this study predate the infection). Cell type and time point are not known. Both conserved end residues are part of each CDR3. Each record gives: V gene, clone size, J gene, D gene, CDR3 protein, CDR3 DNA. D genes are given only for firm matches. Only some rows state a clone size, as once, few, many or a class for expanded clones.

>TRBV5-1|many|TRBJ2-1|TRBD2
CASTRGGDEQFF
TGCGCCTCCACACGGGGGGGCGATGAGCAGTTCTTC
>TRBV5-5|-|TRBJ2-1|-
CASRWEYNFPHTDEQFF
TGTGCCAGCAGGTGGGAGTATAATTTCCCCCATACGGATGAGCAGTTCTTC
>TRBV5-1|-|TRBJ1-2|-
CASSSDGGYTF
TGCGCCAGCAGCTCGGATGGCGGCTACACCTTC
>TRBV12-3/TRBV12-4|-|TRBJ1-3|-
CASSRAHRSGNTIYF
TGTGCCAGCAGTAGGGCACACCGCTCTGGAAACACCATATATTTT
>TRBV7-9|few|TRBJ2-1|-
CASSSTPGGPVSYNEQFF
TGTGCCAGCAGCTCAACCCCAGGGGGGCCGGTCTCCTACAATGAGCAGTTCTTC
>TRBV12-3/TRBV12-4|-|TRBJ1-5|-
CASSLGTHSNQPQHF
TGTGCCAGCAGTTTAGGGACTCATAGCAATCAGCCCCAGCATTTT
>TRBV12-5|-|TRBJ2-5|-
CASGDGGPSETQYF
TGTGCTAGTGGTGACGGGGGGCCCTCGGAGACCCAGTACTTC
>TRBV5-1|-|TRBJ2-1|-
CASSPIARVYNEQFF
TGCGCCAGCAGCCCCATTGCGAGAGTTTACAATGAGCAGTTCTTC
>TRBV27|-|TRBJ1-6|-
CASSLWAANSPLHF
TGTGCCAGCAGTTTGTGGGCAGCAAATTCACCCCTCCACTTT
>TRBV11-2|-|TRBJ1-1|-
CASRDSIGGTGAEAFF
TGTGCCAGCAGAGATTCCATTGGTGGTACGGGCGCTGAAGCTTTCTTT
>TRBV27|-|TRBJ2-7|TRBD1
CASSKQGLGVGEQYF
TGTGCCAGCAGTAAACAGGGGTTAGGGGTCGGCGAGCAGTACTTC
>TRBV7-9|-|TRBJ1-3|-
CASSRLGQDSGNTIYF
TGTGCCAGCAGTCGTCTAGGGCAGGACTCTGGAAACACCATATATTTT
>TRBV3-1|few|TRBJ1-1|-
CASSRQDMNTEAFF
TGTGCCAGCAGCCGACAAGACATGAACACTGAAGCTTTCTTT
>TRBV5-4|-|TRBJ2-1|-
CASSLGGRNEQFF
TGTGCCAGCAGCTTGGGGGGGAGGAATGAGCAGTTCTTC
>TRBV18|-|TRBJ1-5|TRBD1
CASSLTNRGRQPQHF
TGTGCCAGCTCACTTACGAACAGGGGACGACAGCCCCAGCATTTT
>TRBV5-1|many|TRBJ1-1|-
CASSLDRTNTEAFF
TGCGCCAGCAGCTTGGACAGGACGAACACTGAAGCTTTCTTT
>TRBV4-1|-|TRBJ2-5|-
CASSQVSPPEQETQYF
TGCGCCAGCAGCCAAGTAAGTCCGCCGGAACAAGAGACCCAGTACTTC
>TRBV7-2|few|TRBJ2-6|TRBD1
CASSSLGVRDRASGANVLTF
TGTGCCAGCAGCTCCTTGGGGGTTCGGGACAGGGCCTCTGGGGCCAACGTCCTGACTTTC
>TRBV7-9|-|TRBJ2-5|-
CASSQKETQYF
TGTGCCAGCAGCCAGAAAGAGACCCAGTACTTC
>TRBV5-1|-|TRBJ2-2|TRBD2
CASSLLGLAGHVLFF
TGCGCCAGCAGCTTACTGGGACTAGCGGGGCATGTGCTGTTTTTT
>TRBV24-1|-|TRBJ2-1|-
CATSDPGGTGNNEQFF
TGTGCCACCAGTGATCCGGGGGGGACAGGGAACAATGAGCAGTTCTTC
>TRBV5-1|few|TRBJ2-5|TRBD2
CASKTSGRGLETQYF
TGCGCCAGCAAGACTAGCGGGAGGGGGCTGGAGACCCAGTACTTC
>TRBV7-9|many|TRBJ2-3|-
CASSSRDTQYF
TGTGCCAGCAGCTCGAGGGATACGCAGTATTTT